This T cell receptor beta chain appears in the sequencing data of a study of human T cells and chemical hapten exposure. In the study overall: Small discrepancies in pooled library volume mainly accounted for the varying TCR yields per sample. General observations from the study: Donor immune responses may differ from healthy people's, since all donors had alopecia.

As for time point: pre-sensitization, week 0. Treatment indicated: therapeutic diphenylcyclopropenone sensitization with weekly scalp DPC. Patch tests were applied only after blood draws. This clonotype showed up many times. Its antigen is as yet unknown. The study's library attached unique molecular identifiers to single cDNA molecules. TCRdb ran MiXCR on the RACE reads and lists one entry per CDR3 protein. The table records over 85,000 distinct CDR3 sequences, 10% to 12% of them present only once. The TCR originated in an older woman with alopecia areata. Some clones in this sample may be carry-over from other donors' samples. The sequencing here drew on whole blood, taken in connection with sensitization to the hapten diphenylcyclopropenone (DPC).

In DNA form, the CDR3 reads TGTGCCTGGAGTGTTTCCGGAGATAAAAACATTCAGTACTTC. It specifies CAWSVSGDKNIQYF. This chain uses TRBV30 with TRBJ2-4; D call uncertain. Trimming removed 0 bases from V and 4 bases from J, with 10 bases in between. There are 14 residues in the CDR3. In germline, CDR1 is GTSNPN, CDR2 SVGIG (reference sequence).